One sample yielded the 10 T cell receptor beta chains listed below, sequenced in a study of cytomegalovirus exposure and HLA in healthy donors. Both 60 Vbeta primers and 13 Jbeta primers went into the PCR. Repertoires were generated with immunoSEQ multiplex PCR, while TCRdb's copy carries only in-frame clones and drops some. This table holds about 65,000 clones, roughly 77% found once. Sequencing input: PBMCs. The origin of the receptors is a woman aged 25-40 years in good health and CMV-seronegative.

J is TRBJ1-2 and V is TRBV25-1; D call uncertain. In germline, CDR1 is MGHDK, CDR2 SYGVNS. The CDR3 has 11 amino acids. The V gene lost 3 bases and the J gene lost 5 bases, with 4 bases spanning the gap. The CDR3 protein is CASSDGYGYTF. CDR3 in DNA: TGTGCCAGCAGTGACGGGTATGGCTACACCTTC.

This chain connects TRBV28 to TRBJ2-7, with 7 nucleotides matching TRBD1. CDR1 is MDHEN and CDR2 is SYDVKM in the germline V gene. V lost 6 bases, J lost 7 bases, and 3 bases stayed unmatched. The CDR3 is made up of 11 amino acids. Here the CDR3 reads CASSPDREQYF. The CDR3 DNA follows: TGTGCCAGCAGCCCGGACAGGGAGCAGTACTTC.

The CDR3 sequence is CAISESGGRTDTQYF. The CDR3 coding sequence is TGTGCCATCAGTGAGAGCGGGGGGCGCACAGATACGCAGTATTTT. J is TRBJ2-3 and V is TRBV10-3; 9 bases map to TRBD2. From germline, CDR1 is ENHRY and CDR2 SYGVKD. The V segment lost 2 bases and the J segment 1 base; nucleotides outside the gene matches: 1. The CDR3 contains 15 residues.

The chain has TRBV6-1 and TRBJ1-5; 7 positions agree with TRBD1. Germline V gene lookup returns CDR1 MNHNS and CDR2 SASEGT. The length of the CDR3 is 15 residues. J gave up 2 bases and V 6 bases, and 7 bases lay outside the gene matches. The CDR3 reads CASRGGDVGNQPQHF. Here the CDR3 DNA reads TGTGCCAGCAGAGGGGGCGATGTGGGCAATCAGCCCCAGCATTTT.

The chain couples TRBV2 to TRBJ2-1, with D perhaps TRBD2 (6 bases). Germline CDR1 SNHLY, CDR2 FYNNEI. There are 15 residues in the CDR3. Trimming took 10 bases from V and 10 from J, leaving 26 bases between them. CDR3 DNA sequence: TGTGCCAACATTGTGGGGAGGATTCCCTTCGGAGAGCAGTTCTTC. Translation gives CANIVGRIPFGEQFF.

This clone was found a few times. In DNA, the CDR3 is TGTGCCAGTAGTACCTCGGGACAGGGCTACAAGACCCAGTACTTC. Protein sequence: CASSTSGQGYKTQYF. V and J are TRBV19 and TRBJ2-5; 9 nucleotides line up with TRBD1. V dropped 4 bases and J dropped 6; count of bases not matched to a gene: 9. CDR3 length: 15 amino acids. Germline V gene data show CDR1 as LNHDA and CDR2 as SQIVND (reference sequence).

The chain uses TRBV30 and TRBJ2-5, with TRBD2 matching over 16 bases. The junction had 8 bases not matched to a gene; V was cut back by 2 bases and J by 5 bases. The CDR3 has 17 amino acids. CDR1 is GTSNPN and CDR2 is SVGIG in the germline V gene (reference sequence). The chain's CDR3 is CAWSLGTSGRAWETQYF. In DNA form, the CDR3 reads TGTGCCTGGAGTCTCGGGACTAGCGGGAGGGCCTGGGAGACCCAGTACTTC.

This rearrangement joins TRBV20-1 to TRBJ2-5; D unresolved. Trimming left V 6 bases short and J 5 bases short, with 4 bases between. This CDR3 has 9 residues. CDR1 DFQATT and CDR2 SNEGSKA come from the germline V gene (reference sequence). Written as DNA, the CDR3 is TGCAGTGCCCCGGAGACCCAGTACTTC. Translating it yields CSAPETQYF.

This chain connects TRBV6-9 to TRBJ2-4; 8 positions match TRBD1. CDR3 length equals 15 residues. The germline V gene has CDR1 MNHGY and CDR2 SVAAGI. Losses at the gene ends were 4 bases for V and 6 bases for J; bases not matched to a gene: 8. The CDR3 loop is CASSSPRTGRNIQYF. DNA of the CDR3: TGTGCCAGCAGTTCCCCCAGGACAGGGAGAAACATTCAGTACTTC.

Concerning this clone itself: Other DNA sequences from this sample encode an identical CDR3 as well. The chain is built from TRBV4-2 and TRBJ2-2, with a possible D match to TRBD1 (5 bases). The CDR3 spans 16 residues. The germline CDR1 and CDR2 sequences are LGHNA and YNFKEQ. The germline V and J ends were trimmed by 0 bases and 2 bases, with 10 bases remaining between them. DNA for the CDR3: TGTGCCAGCAGCCAAGATAGTAGGGGAAACACCGGGGAGCTGTTTTTT. It specifies CASSQDSRGNTGELFF.